This TCR beta chain was observed in a study of OX40 agonist ivuxolimab in advanced cancers. Study-wide background: The study enrolled dose-escalation patients with hepatocellular carcinoma, melanoma, renal cell or head and neck cancer. Findings of the study overall: Clones of CD4+ and CD8+ blood T cells grew by week 6 at doses of 0.1 to 3.0 mg/kg. Clonal expansion among partial responders at 0.1-3.0 mg/kg ranked near the lowest.

Measured with immunoSEQ multiplex PCR; TCRdb has only the in-frame clones, and not every one. The table includes 15,000 to 25,000 clones, approximately 91% detected once. Germline assignment: CDR1 SEHNR and CDR2 FQNEAQ (reference sequence). CDR3 length equals 15 residues. The V gene end was trimmed by 5 bases and the J gene end by 6 bases; junction bases not matched to a gene: 6. As regards this clone: The antigen is unknown.

The sequences come from CD4+ or CD8+ T cells sorted from blood, collected in a trial of the OX40 agonist ivuxolimab. This sequence joins TRBV7-9 and TRBJ2-1; TRBD2 aligns across 11 bases. The receptor comes from an adult with an advanced solid tumor such as melanoma, head and neck, liver or kidney cancer. The CDR3 loop is CASSVLAGAGNEQFF. DNA of the CDR3: TGTGCCAGCAGCGTACTAGCGGGAGCGGGCAATGAGCAGTTCTTC.